This T cell receptor (beta chain) was sequenced in a study of blood T cell repertoires in COVID-19. Study information: T cells, B-cell-depleted T cells, or PBMCs supplied cDNA or gDNA.

This clone was recorded once. Germline CDR1 and CDR2: SGHTS and YDEGEE. CDR3 length equals 12 residues. The germline V and J ends were trimmed by 6 bases and 4 bases, with 10 bases remaining between them. Some clones are missing from TCRdb's copy, which holds only in-frame ones; the method was immunoSEQ multiplex PCR. The profile shows roughly 140,000 clones, approximately 84% of them singletons. The sample comprised peripheral blood. This receptor was identified in a human donor in a cohort sampled during active COVID-19. The gene calls are TRBV5-8 and TRBJ1-2; D not certain. The CDR3, as DNA: TGTGCCAGCAACTCCCTTTCCTATGGCTACACCTTC. This encodes CASNSLSYGYTF.